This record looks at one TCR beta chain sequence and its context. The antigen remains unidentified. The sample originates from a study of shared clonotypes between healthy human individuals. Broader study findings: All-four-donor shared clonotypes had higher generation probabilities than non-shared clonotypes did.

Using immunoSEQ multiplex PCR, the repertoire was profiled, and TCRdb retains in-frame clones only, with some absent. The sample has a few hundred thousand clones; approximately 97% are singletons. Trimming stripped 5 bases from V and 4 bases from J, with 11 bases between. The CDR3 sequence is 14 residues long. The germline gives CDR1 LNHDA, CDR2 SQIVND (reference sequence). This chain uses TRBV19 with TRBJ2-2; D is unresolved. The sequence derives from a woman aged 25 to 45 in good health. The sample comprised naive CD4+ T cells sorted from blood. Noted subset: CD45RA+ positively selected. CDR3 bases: TGTGCCAGTAGTGAACGAATCGTCACCGGGGAGCTGTTTTTT. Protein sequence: CASSERIVTGELFF.